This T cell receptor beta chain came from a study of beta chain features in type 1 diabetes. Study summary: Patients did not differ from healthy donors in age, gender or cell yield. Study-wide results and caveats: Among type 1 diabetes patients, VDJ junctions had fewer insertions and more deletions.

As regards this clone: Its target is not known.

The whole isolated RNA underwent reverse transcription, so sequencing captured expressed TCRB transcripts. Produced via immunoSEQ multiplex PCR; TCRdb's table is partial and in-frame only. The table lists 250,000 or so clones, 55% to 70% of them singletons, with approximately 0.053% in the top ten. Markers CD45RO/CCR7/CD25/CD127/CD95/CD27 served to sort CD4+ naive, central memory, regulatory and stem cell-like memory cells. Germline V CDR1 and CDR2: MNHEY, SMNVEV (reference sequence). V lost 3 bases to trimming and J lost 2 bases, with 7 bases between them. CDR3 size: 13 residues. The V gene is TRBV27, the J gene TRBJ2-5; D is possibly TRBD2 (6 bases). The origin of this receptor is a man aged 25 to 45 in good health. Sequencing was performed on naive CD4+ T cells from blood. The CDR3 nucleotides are TGTGCCAGCAGTTTCGGGGGTCAAGAGACCCAGTACTTC. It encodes CASSFGGQETQYF.